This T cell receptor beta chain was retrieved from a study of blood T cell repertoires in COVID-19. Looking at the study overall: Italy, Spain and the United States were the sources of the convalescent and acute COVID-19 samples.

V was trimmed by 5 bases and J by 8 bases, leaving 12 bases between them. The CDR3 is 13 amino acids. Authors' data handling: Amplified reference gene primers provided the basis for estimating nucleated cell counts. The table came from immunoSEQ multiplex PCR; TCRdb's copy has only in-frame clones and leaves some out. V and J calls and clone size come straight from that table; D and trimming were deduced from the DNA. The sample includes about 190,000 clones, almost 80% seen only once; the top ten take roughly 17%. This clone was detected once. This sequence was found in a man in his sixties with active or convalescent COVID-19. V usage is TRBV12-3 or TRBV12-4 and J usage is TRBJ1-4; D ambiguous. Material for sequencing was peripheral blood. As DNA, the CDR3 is TGTGCCAGCAGTCCTGGCGGCTGGGAAAAACTGTTTTTT. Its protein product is CASSPGGWEKLFF.